The rows below give T cell receptor beta chains drawn from one sample of a study of T-cell reconstitution after alpha-beta-depleted transplantation in children. Each CDR3 protein is one row after TCRdb ran MiXCR on the PCR reads. Of about 170,000 distinct CDR3 sequences listed, around 10% are singletons. Sample: PBMCs, taken before TCRalphabeta/CD19-depleted stem cell transplant. These receptors were taken from a boy aged 2-9 years with acute myeloid leukemia, due to receive a stem cell transplant. Each CDR3 is given with its conserved first and last residue. Fields, in order: D gene, V gene, J gene, clone size, CDR3 DNA, CDR3 protein. A D gene is named only where the DNA matches it firmly. Expanded clones get a size class; other rows say once, few or many, or leave the size out.

D: TRBD1
V: TRBV5-1
J: TRBJ1-5
size: many
DNA: TGCGCCAGCAGCTTGGGGGGGACAGGGGACAATCAGCCCCAGCATTTT
CDR3: CASSLGGTGDNQPQHF

D: TRBD1
V: TRBV7-3
J: TRBJ1-2
size: many
DNA: TGTGCCAGCAGCGTATGGACAGGGGGAAACTATGGCTACACCTTC
CDR3: CASSVWTGGNYGYTF

D: TRBD1
V: TRBV20-1
J: TRBJ2-7
size: few
DNA: TGCAGTGCTAGTTTGATGTCAGGGGGCTTCTACGAGCAGTACTTC
CDR3: CSASLMSGGFYEQYF

D: TRBD1
V: TRBV7-8
J: TRBJ1-5
size: many
DNA: TGTGCCAGCAGCTTACTACAGGGGGAGTTCAATCAGCCCCAGCATTTT
CDR3: CASSLLQGEFNQPQHF

D: TRBD2
V: TRBV12-3/TRBV12-4
J: TRBJ2-3
size: many
DNA: TGTGCCAGCAACCGGGGGGGCACAGATACGCAGTATTTT
CDR3: CASNRGGTDTQYF

D: TRBD2
V: TRBV29-1
J: TRBJ2-7
size: many
DNA: TGCAGCGCTTCAGCGGGAGTCTCCTACGAGCAGTACTTC
CDR3: CSASAGVSYEQYF

D: -
V: TRBV3-1
J: TRBJ2-1
size: -
DNA: TGTGCCACCTGCAAGCAGGTACCGGACAATGAGCAGTTCTTC
CDR3: CATCKQVPDNEQFF

D: -
V: TRBV20-1
J: TRBJ2-2
size: many
DNA: TGCAGTGCTACCCCCGGGGAGCTGTTTTTT
CDR3: CSATPGELFF

D: -
V: TRBV7-9
J: TRBJ1-1
size: many
DNA: TGTGCCAGCGCGCCGCCGACCACTGAAGCTTTCTTT
CDR3: CASAPPTTEAFF

D: -
V: TRBV5-7
J: TRBJ2-6
size: many
DNA: TGTGCCAGCAGCTCATCGAGGGGGTTAACTGGGGCCAACGTCCTGACTTTC
CDR3: CASSSSRGLTGANVLTF

D: -
V: TRBV20-1
J: TRBJ2-5
size: many
DNA: TGCAGTGCTAGTCCGGGGTGGAGGCAAGAGACCCAGTACTTC
CDR3: CSASPGWRQETQYF

D: -
V: TRBV11-2
J: TRBJ1-1
size: many
DNA: TGTGCCAGCAGCCTCCAAGTTGGTGGCAATGAAGCTTTCTTT
CDR3: CASSLQVGGNEAFF

D: TRBD1
V: TRBV28
J: TRBJ2-3
size: many
DNA: TGTGCCAGCAGTACCAAGGGGGCGCTGGGCACAGATACGCAGTATTTT
CDR3: CASSTKGALGTDTQYF

D: -
V: TRBV10-2
J: TRBJ2-5
size: many
DNA: TGCGCCAGCCTGGCCCGGAGGGGGGGGGAGACCCAGTACTTC
CDR3: CASLARRGGETQYF

D: -
V: TRBV28
J: TRBJ2-7
size: many
DNA: TGTGCCAGCAGTTTCACCTTAGCGCTCCTCTCCTACGAGCAGTACTTC
CDR3: CASSFTLALLSYEQYF

D: TRBD1
V: TRBV12-3/TRBV12-4
J: TRBJ1-2
size: many
DNA: TGTGCCAGCAGTTTTTTACAGGGGATGAATGGCTACACCTTC
CDR3: CASSFLQGMNGYTF

D: -
V: TRBV5-5
J: TRBJ2-6
size: many
DNA: TGTGCCAGCAGCTTGGCCTCGGGAACTGGGGCCAACGTCCTTACTTTC
CDR3: CASSLASGTGANVLTF

D: TRBD1
V: TRBV10-3
J: TRBJ1-1
size: many
DNA: TGTGCCATCAGGGACAGGGAGAAGGGTAACACTGAAGCTTTCTTT
CDR3: CAIRDREKGNTEAFF

D: -
V: TRBV27
J: TRBJ1-6
size: many
DNA: TGTGCCAGCAGTAGGACGTACAGGCTCGATAATTCACCCCTCCACTTT
CDR3: CASSRTYRLDNSPLHF

D: TRBD2
V: TRBV5-1
J: TRBJ2-1
size: many
DNA: TGCGCCAGCAGTTCTAGCGGGAGCTCCTACAATGAGCAGTTCTTC
CDR3: CASSSSGSSYNEQFF

D: TRBD2
V: TRBV20-1
J: TRBJ2-1
size: few
DNA: TGCAGTGCTAGAGTGTTGGAGCGGGGGGGCTACAATGAGCAGTTCTTC
CDR3: CSARVLERGGYNEQFF

D: TRBD1
V: TRBV4-2
J: TRBJ2-7
size: many
DNA: TGTGCCAGCAGCCATCCGACCGGGACAGGCACCTACGAGCAGTACTTC
CDR3: CASSHPTGTGTYEQYF

D: -
V: TRBV5-8
J: TRBJ2-3
size: -
DNA: TGTGCCAGTATAAAGGGTTCAGATACGCAGTATTTT
CDR3: CASIKGSDTQYF

D: -
V: TRBV2
J: TRBJ2-1
size: many
DNA: TGTGCCAGCAGTTCACAGTCAAGCTCCTACAATGAGCAGTTCTTC
CDR3: CASSSQSSSYNEQFF

D: TRBD1
V: TRBV11-2
J: TRBJ1-6
size: many
DNA: TGTGCCAGCAGCTGGACAGGACATAATTCACCCCTCCACTTT
CDR3: CASSWTGHNSPLHF

D: TRBD2
V: TRBV20-1
J: TRBJ2-5
size: few
DNA: TGCAGTGCTAGAGCCGGACTAGCGGGGGCCGGGGGAGAGACCCAGTACTTC
CDR3: CSARAGLAGAGGETQYF

D: TRBD1
V: TRBV24-1
J: TRBJ1-2
size: many
DNA: TGTGCCACCCCAAGGACAGGGAACTATGGCTACACCTTC
CDR3: CATPRTGNYGYTF

D: -
V: TRBV7-6
J: TRBJ1-2
size: many
DNA: TGTGCCAGCGGTCTACAGGGCGAGGGAGGCTACACCTTC
CDR3: CASGLQGEGGYTF

D: -
V: TRBV4-2
J: TRBJ2-2
size: many
DNA: TGTGCCAGCAGAGCCCTTCTCGGTCGCACCGGGGAGCTGTTTTTT
CDR3: CASRALLGRTGELFF

D: TRBD1
V: TRBV10-3
J: TRBJ2-7
size: many
DNA: TGTGCCATCAGTGAACAGGGGGCGGGCTACGAGCAGTACTTC
CDR3: CAISEQGAGYEQYF

D: -
V: TRBV5-1
J: TRBJ1-5
size: many
DNA: TGCGCCAGCAGCTTGGACAGTAATCAGCCCCAGCATTTT
CDR3: CASSLDSNQPQHF

D: -
V: TRBV10-3
J: TRBJ2-2
size: -
DNA: TGTGCCATCCTAAAGGTGGGCACCAACACCGGGGAGCTGTTTTTT
CDR3: CAILKVGTNTGELFF

D: TRBD2
V: TRBV5-1
J: TRBJ2-1
size: few
DNA: TGCGCCAGCAGCTCCTCGACTAGCGGGGGACCCTACAATGAGCAGTTCTTC
CDR3: CASSSSTSGGPYNEQFF

D: -
V: TRBV25-1
J: TRBJ2-1
size: many
DNA: TGTGCCAGCCATAGCTACAATGAGCAGTTCTTC
CDR3: CASHSYNEQFF

D: TRBD2
V: TRBV6-2/TRBV6-3
J: TRBJ2-3
size: many
DNA: TGTGCCAGCAGGTTACTAGCGGGAGTAATCGATACGCAGTATTTT
CDR3: CASRLLAGVIDTQYF

D: TRBD1
V: TRBV20-1
J: TRBJ2-3
size: few
DNA: TGCAGTGCTAGAAACAGGGGCCCGACAGATACGCAGTATTTT
CDR3: CSARNRGPTDTQYF

D: TRBD1
V: TRBV20-1
J: TRBJ2-7
size: many
DNA: TGCAGTGCGCAGCAGGGGGCCGGCGAGCAGTACTTC
CDR3: CSAQQGAGEQYF

D: -
V: TRBV12-3/TRBV12-4
J: TRBJ1-5
size: many
DNA: TGTGCCAGCAATGTCCTTAATCAGCCCCAGCATTTT
CDR3: CASNVLNQPQHF

D: TRBD1
V: TRBV25-1
J: TRBJ1-6
size: many
DNA: TGTGCCAGCAGTGAAAGGGACAGGGCCAATTCACCCCTCCACTTT
CDR3: CASSERDRANSPLHF

D: -
V: TRBV6-1
J: TRBJ1-5
size: few
DNA: TGTGCCAGCAGTAAAGCCCTGGGAGTTCAGCCCCAGCATTTT
CDR3: CASSKALGVQPQHF

D: TRBD2
V: TRBV4-1
J: TRBJ2-3
size: many
DNA: TGCGCCAGCAGCCTGGACGGGAGGGGGACCACAGATACGCAGTATTTT
CDR3: CASSLDGRGTTDTQYF

D: TRBD1
V: TRBV7-9
J: TRBJ2-5
size: many
DNA: TGTGCCAGCAGTCTCAACAGGGGAGAGACCCAGTACTTC
CDR3: CASSLNRGETQYF

D: TRBD1
V: TRBV3-1
J: TRBJ1-6
size: medium-sized
DNA: TGTGCCAGCAGCCAACGGACAGGAAAAAATTCACCCCTCCACTTT
CDR3: CASSQRTGKNSPLHF